This T cell receptor beta chain was profiled in a study of blood T cell repertoires in COVID-19. Study-level information: Sites in the United States, Italy and Spain provided acute and convalescent COVID-19 samples. In each case, the material was cDNA or gDNA derived from T cells, B-cell-depleted T cells, or PBMCs.

Authors' processing steps: Scientists estimated how many nucleated cells there were by amplifying reference gene primers. The table came from immunoSEQ multiplex PCR; TCRdb's copy has only in-frame clones and leaves some out. The DNA was the basis for D and trimming; V, J and clone size are from that table. The sample lists about 90,000 clones, approximately 80% occurring once. The germline V gene has CDR1 SGHRS and CDR2 YFSETQ. The CDR3 sequence is 14 residues long. V gave up 1 base and J gave up 7 bases, with 14 bases separating them. Material for sequencing was peripheral blood. The sequence came from a man between 65 and 85 years old with acute or convalescent COVID-19. This rearrangement joins TRBV5-1 to TRBJ1-1; no definite D call. CDR3 sequence: CASSLLAAPIEAFF. The CDR3 DNA reads TGCGCCAGCAGCTTGCTAGCGGCCCCGATTGAAGCTTTCTTT. The whole variable domain, remainder taken from reference TRBV5-1 and TRBJ1-1, is KAGVTQTPRYLIKTRGQQVTLSCSPISGHRSVSWYQQTPGQGLQFLFEYFSETQRNKGNFPGRFSGRQFSNSRSEMNVSTLELGDSALYLCASSLLAAPIEAFFGQGTRLTVV.